The source of this T cell receptor beta chain is a study of beta chain features in type 1 diabetes. Whole-study context: Researchers looked at some 99 million sorted cells across all samples.

Study-level points and caveats: Researchers report that Type 1 diabetes patients had moderately but significantly shorter TCRB CDR3s across all four CD4+ subsets. Patients showed naive, central memory and Treg TCRB repertoires that appeared more similar than those of healthy donors.

CD4+ cells of the naive, central memory, regulatory and stem cell-like memory types were sorted via CD45RO/CCR7/CD25/CD127/CD95/CD27. This clone appeared a few times. Its cognate antigen is unknown. Expressed TCRB transcripts got sequenced, as all isolated RNA was reverse transcribed. The average read count of naive, central memory and regulatory T cell samples was around 3.8 million. Only in-frame clones appear in the TCRdb table, and some are missing; sequencing was by immunoSEQ multiplex PCR. The profile covers 300,000 to 350,000 clones, with approximately 12% appearing a single time and roughly 0.015% taken by the ten largest. This CDR3 region has 17 residues. Germline lookup yields CDR1 SQVTM and CDR2 ANQGSEA. V shed 4 bases and J shed 0 bases, with 20 bases lying between them.

The receptor was isolated from a woman between 18 and 29 years old with type 1 diabetes. The chain has TRBV29-1 and TRBJ2-3; D is perhaps TRBD2 (5 bases). Sequenced: naive CD4+ T cells from blood. The CDR3 DNA follows: TGCAGCGTTGGTTCCCTGGAGCCGGGATCTAGCACAGATACGCAGTATTTT. Its translation is CSVGSLEPGSSTDTQYF.